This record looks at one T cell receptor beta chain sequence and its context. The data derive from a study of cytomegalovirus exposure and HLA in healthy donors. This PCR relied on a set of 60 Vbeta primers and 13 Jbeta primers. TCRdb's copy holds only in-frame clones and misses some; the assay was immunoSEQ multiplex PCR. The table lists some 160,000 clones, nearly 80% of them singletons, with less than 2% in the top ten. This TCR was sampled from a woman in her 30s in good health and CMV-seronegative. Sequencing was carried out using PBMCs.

The chain's CDR3 is CASSLVDRGRDNEKLFF. CDR3 DNA: TGTGCCAGCAGCCTCGTGGACAGGGGGCGTGATAATGAAAAACTGTTTTTT. The chain uses TRBV5-6 and TRBJ1-4; 11 positions agree with TRBD1. Trimming cost V 4 bases and J 4 bases; bases outside gene matches: 9. The CDR3 is 17 amino acids. Germline CDR1 and CDR2: SGHDT and YYEEEE. Filled out from reference TRBV5-6 and TRBJ1-4, the complete variable domain reads DAGVTQSPTHLIKTRGQQVTLRCSPKSGHDTVSWYQQALGQGPQFIFQYYEEEERQRGNFPDRFSGHQFPNYSSELNVNALLLGDSALYLCASSLVDRGRDNEKLFFGSGTQLSVL.